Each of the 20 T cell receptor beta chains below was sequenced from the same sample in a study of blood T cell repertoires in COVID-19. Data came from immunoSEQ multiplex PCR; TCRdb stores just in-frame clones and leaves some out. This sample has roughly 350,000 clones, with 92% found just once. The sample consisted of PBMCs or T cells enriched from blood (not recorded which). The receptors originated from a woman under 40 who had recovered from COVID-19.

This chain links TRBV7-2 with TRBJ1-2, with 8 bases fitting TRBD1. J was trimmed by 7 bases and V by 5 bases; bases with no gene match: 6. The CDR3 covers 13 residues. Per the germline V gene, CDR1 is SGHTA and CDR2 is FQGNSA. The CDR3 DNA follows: TGTGCCAGCAGCCCGGGACAGGAGGTTGGCTACACCTTC. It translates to CASSPGQEVGYTF.

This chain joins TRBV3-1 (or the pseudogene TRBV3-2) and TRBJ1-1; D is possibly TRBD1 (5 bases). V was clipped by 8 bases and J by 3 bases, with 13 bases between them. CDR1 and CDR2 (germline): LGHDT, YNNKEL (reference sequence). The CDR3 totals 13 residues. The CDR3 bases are TGTGCCAGCGGCTCCGGAGGGGACACTGAAGCTTTCTTT. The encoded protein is CASGSGGDTEAFF.

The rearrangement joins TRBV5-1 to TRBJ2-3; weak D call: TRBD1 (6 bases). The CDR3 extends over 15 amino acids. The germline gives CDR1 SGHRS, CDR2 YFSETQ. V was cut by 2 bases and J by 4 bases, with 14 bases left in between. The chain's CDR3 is CASSLQGFLADTQYF. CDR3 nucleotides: TGCGCCAGCAGCTTACAGGGTTTTCTAGCAGATACGCAGTATTTT.

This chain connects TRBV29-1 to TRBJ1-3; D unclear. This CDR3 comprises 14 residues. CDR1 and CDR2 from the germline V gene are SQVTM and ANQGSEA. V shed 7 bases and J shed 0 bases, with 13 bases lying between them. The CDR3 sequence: CSAIAGDSGNTIYF. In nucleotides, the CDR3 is TGCAGCGCAATCGCAGGCGACTCTGGAAACACCATATATTTT.

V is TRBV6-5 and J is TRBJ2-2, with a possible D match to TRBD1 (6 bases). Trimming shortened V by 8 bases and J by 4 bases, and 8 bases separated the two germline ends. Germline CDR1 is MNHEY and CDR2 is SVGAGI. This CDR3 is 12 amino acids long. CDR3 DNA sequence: TGTGCCAGCCCCAGGGGCACCGGGGAGCTGTTTTTT. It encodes CASPRGTGELFF.

CDR3 in DNA: TGTGCCAGCAGCTTAAGCGGGAGGGACAATGAGCAGTTCTTC. Its protein is CASSLSGRDNEQFF. The rearrangement links TRBV7-3 to TRBJ2-1; 9 bases map to TRBD2. Germline V gene data show CDR1 as SGHTA and CDR2 as FQGTGA. This CDR3 contains 14 residues. The V segment lost 1 base and the J segment 5 bases; nucleotides outside the gene matches: 0.

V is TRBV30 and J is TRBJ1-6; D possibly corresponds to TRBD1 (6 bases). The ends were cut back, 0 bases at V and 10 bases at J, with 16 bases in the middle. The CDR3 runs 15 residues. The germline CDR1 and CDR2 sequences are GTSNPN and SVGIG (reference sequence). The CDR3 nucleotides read TGTGCCTGGAGTGTACCCGGGGCAGGGGTCTCACCCCTCCACTTT. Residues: CAWSVPGAGVSPLHF.

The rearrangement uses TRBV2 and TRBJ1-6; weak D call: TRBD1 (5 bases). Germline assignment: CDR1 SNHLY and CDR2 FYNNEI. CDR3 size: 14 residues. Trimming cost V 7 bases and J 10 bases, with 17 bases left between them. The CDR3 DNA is TGTGCCAGCAAAAGTAAGACAGTACTCTCACCCCTCCACTTT. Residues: CASKSKTVLSPLHF. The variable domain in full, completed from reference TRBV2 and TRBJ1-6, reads EPEVTQTPSHQVTQMGQEVILRCVPISNHLYFYWYRQILGQKVEFLVSFYNNEISEKSEIFDDQFSVERPDGSNFTLKIRSTKLEDSAMYFCASKSKTVLSPLHFGNGTRLTVT.

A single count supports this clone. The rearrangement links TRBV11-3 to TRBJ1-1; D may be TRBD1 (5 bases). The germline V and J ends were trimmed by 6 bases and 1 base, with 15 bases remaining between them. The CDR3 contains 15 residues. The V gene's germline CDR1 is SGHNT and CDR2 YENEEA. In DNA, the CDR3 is TGTGCCAGCAGTTTAACTGACAGACCGAACACTGAAGCTTTCTTT. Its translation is CASSLTDRPNTEAFF.

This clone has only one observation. Here the CDR3 DNA reads TGCAGCGTTGAAGGGGGGGACCTTTCCATTAAGCAGTACTTC. It is translated as CSVEGGDLSIKQYF. The rearrangement uses TRBV29-1 and TRBJ2-7, with a tentative D call TRBD2 (6 bases). The CDR3 runs 14 residues. Germline values: CDR1 SQVTM, CDR2 ANQGSEA. Trimming pared 1 base from V and 8 bases from J, leaving 18 bases between.

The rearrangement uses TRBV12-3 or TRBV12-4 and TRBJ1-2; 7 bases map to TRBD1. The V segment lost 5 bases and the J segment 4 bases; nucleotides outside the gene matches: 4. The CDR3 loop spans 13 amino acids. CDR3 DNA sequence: TGTGCCAGCAGTGACAGGGAATCCTATGGCTACACCTTC. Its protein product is CASSDRESYGYTF.

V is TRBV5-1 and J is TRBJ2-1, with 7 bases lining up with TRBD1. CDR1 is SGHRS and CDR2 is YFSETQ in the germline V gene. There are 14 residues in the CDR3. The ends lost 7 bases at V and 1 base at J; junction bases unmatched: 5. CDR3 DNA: TGCGCCAGCCACAGGGGTGGGTCCTACAATGAGCAGTTCTTC. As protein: CASHRGGSYNEQFF.

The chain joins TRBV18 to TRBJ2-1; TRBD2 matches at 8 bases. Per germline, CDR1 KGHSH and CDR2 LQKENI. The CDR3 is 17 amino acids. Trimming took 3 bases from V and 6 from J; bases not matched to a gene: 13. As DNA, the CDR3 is TGTGCCAGCTCACCTAAGGTGCCGGGACTAGATCGCAATGAGCAGTTCTTC. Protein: CASSPKVPGLDRNEQFF.

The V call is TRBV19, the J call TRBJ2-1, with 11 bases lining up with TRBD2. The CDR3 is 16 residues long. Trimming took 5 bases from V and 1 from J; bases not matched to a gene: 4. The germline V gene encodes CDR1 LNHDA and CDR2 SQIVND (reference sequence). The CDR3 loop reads CASSLRLAGSYNEQFF. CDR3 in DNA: TGTGCCAGTAGTCTCCGACTAGCGGGGTCCTACAATGAGCAGTTCTTC.

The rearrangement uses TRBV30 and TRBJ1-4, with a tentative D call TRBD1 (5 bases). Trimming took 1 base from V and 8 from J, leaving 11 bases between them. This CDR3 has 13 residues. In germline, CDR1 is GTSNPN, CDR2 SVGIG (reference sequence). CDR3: CAWSGGAREKLFF. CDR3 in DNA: TGTGCCTGGAGTGGTGGGGCTCGCGAAAAACTGTTTTTT.

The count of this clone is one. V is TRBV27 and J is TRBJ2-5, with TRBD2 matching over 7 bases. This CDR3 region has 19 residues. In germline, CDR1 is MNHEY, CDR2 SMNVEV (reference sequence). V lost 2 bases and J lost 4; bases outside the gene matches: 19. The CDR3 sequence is CASSLQSGRPDGGRETQYF. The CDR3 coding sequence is TGTGCCAGCAGTTTACAGTCGGGCCGTCCGGACGGGGGGAGAGAGACCCAGTACTTC.

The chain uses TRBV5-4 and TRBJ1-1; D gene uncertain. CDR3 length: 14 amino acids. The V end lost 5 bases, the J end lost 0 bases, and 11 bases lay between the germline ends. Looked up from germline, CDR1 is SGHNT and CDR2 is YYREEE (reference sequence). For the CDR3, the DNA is TGTGCCAGCAGGTCCCAACTCATGAACACTGAAGCTTTCTTT. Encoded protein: CASRSQLMNTEAFF.

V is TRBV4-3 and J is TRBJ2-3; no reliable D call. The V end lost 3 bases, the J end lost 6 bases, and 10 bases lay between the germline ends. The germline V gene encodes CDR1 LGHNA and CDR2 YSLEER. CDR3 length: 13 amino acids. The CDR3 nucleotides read TGCGCCAGCAGCCAGTTCGTTGCGGATACGCAGTATTTT. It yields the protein CASSQFVADTQYF.

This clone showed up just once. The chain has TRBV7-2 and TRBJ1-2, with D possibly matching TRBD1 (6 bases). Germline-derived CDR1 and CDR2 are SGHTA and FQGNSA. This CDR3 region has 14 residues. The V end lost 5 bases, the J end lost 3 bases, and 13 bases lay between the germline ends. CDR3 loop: CASSPKTGDYGYTF. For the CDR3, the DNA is TGTGCCAGCAGCCCGAAGACAGGTGACTATGGCTACACCTTC.

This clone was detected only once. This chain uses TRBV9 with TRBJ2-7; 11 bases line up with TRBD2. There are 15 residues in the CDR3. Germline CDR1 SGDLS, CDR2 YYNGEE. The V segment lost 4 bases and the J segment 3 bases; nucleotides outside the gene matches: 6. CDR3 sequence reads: CASSLGLAGFYEQYF. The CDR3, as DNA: TGTGCCAGCAGCTTAGGACTAGCGGGTTTCTACGAGCAGTACTTC.